These 4 T cell receptor beta chains were sequenced from one sample in a study of blood T cell repertoires in COVID-19. Sequenced by immunoSEQ multiplex PCR; TCRdb stores in-frame clones only, minus some. The data contain 240,000 or so clones, over 75% of them seen just once; the ten biggest clones take up roughly 0.8%. The sample consisted of peripheral blood. Every receptor here comes from a woman aged 30 to 39 with acute or convalescent COVID-19.

This chain links TRBV5-6 with TRBJ2-7; TRBD2 matches 7 bases. V dropped 5 bases and J dropped 6; count of bases not matched to a gene: 8. Germline assignment: CDR1 SGHDT and CDR2 YYEEEE. The length of the CDR3 is 13 residues. The CDR3 coding sequence is TGTGCCAGCAGGATGGACCAGCGGGGCGAGCAGTACTTC. Translation: CASRMDQRGEQYF. Full variable domain (remainder filled in from reference TRBV5-6 and TRBJ2-7): DAGVTQSPTHLIKTRGQQVTLRCSPKSGHDTVSWYQQALGQGPQFIFQYYEEEERQRGNFPDRFSGHQFPNYSSELNVNALLLGDSALYLCASRMDQRGEQYFGPGTRLTVT.

The chain combines TRBV6-2 or TRBV6-3 with TRBJ2-7, with D uncertain. The ends were cut back, 6 bases at V and 3 bases at J, with 12 bases in the middle. The CDR3 is 13 residues long. Germline CDR1 is MNHEY and CDR2 is SVGEGT. CDR3 DNA sequence: TGTGCCAGCAGCCACGGTATTTACTACGAGCAGTACTTC. Protein sequence: CASSHGIYYEQYF.

The V and J genes are TRBV4-3 and TRBJ2-1; tentative D call: TRBD2 (6 bases). The CDR3 runs 15 residues. Per the germline V gene, CDR1 is LGHNA and CDR2 is YSLEER. Trimming stripped 5 bases from V and 4 bases from J, with 15 bases between. The CDR3 loop reads CASSSGLAVYNEQFF. CDR3 sequence (DNA): TGCGCCAGCAGCTCCGGCTTAGCGGTATACAATGAGCAGTTCTTC.

The V call is TRBV7-9, the J call TRBJ2-1; TRBD2 aligns across 8 bases. The CDR3 spans 16 residues. V gave up 5 bases and J gave up 8 bases; unmatched junction bases: 14. Germline loops: CDR1 SEHNR, CDR2 FQNEAQ (reference sequence). CDR3 nucleotides: TGTGCCAGCAGCCAGATTTCCCCGGGACTAGGAGATGAGCAGTTCTTC. It yields the protein CASSQISPGLGDEQFF.